Described below is a single TCR beta chain sequence and its context. No antigen is known for it. The data are from a study of T cell responses to AZD1222 COVID-19 vaccine. Study results and limitations: Seropositive AZD1222 recipients at baseline numbered only five or six. The sample set comprised mostly white British donors with more females, and clonal diversity was possibly underestimated. Along spike, vaccine-associated CD4 TCRs were found throughout, with dominance at 160-218 and 743-854. Of spike-specific TCRs, nearly half reportedly target regions left unmutated in variants.

This table comes from immunoSEQ multiplex PCR, and its TCRdb copy is limited to in-frame clones, with some not included. Here the sample spans more than 95,000 clones, over 75% being singletons. This TCR derives from an adult in good health. This material consisted of peripheral blood, taken on day 0 of AZD1222 vaccination.

The CDR3 DNA reads TGTGCCAGCACCTCCGATTATTCTGGGGCCAACGTCCTGACTTTC. Translating gives CASTSDYSGANVLTF. The chain links TRBV3-1 (or the pseudogene TRBV3-2) to TRBJ2-6; D not certain. V was pared by 7 bases and J by 1 base, with 11 bases between. CDR3 size: 15 residues. Germline V gene lookup returns CDR1 LGHDT and CDR2 YNNKEL (reference sequence).